This T cell receptor beta chain stems from a study of post-analysis software for immune sequencing data. Across the whole study: Some patients lacked subtype; others had relapsing-remitting, secondary progressive or progressive-relapsing disease. Study-wide results and caveats: For normalized Chao1 diversity, multiple sclerosis patients scored significantly lower than controls did. Relative to controls, patients had about 5 TRBV segments at higher frequency, with TRBV5-6, TRBV5-1 and TRBV20-1 among these. Samples from a shared batch, those prepared together, strongly co-clustered by F measure.

Concerning this clonotype itself: Its antigen remains unidentified.

Presence of unique molecular identifiers characterized the TCR beta cDNA libraries. Around 500,000 cDNA molecules were obtained per 1 to 10 million input T cells. TCRdb reprocessed the PCR reads via MiXCR and lists one record per CDR3 protein. The sample includes hundreds of thousands of distinct CDR3 sequences, approximately 59% seen only once; the top ten take roughly 10%. The ends were cut back, 0 bases at V and 4 bases at J, with 9 bases in the middle. CDR1 and CDR2 (germline): DFQATT, SNEGSKA (reference sequence). This CDR3 spans 13 amino acids. The rearrangement uses TRBV20-1 and TRBJ1-2; D gene uncertain. Specimen: blood. The clonotype comes from a girl aged 2-10 years with multiple sclerosis. In DNA form, the CDR3 reads TGCAGTGCTAGAGATCCACCCAGCTATGGCTACACCTTC. This gives the protein CSARDPPSYGYTF.